The sample holds a few counts of the clone carrying this T cell receptor beta chain. TCRdb's copy holds only in-frame clones and misses some; the assay was immunoSEQ multiplex PCR. The repertoire holds tens of thousands of clones, with about two thirds as singletons. The sample belongs to a study of cytotoxic CD8 clonotypes in ibrutinib-treated CLL. CDR1 is LNHDA and CDR2 is SQIVND in the germline V gene (reference sequence). Trimming removed 1 base from V and 4 bases from J, with 7 bases in between. The CDR3 has 13 amino acids. The chain has TRBV19 and TRBJ1-1, with D unresolved. The sequence came from a human donor with chronic lymphocytic leukemia. The input for sequencing was PBMCs, taken at disease progression, from a patient treated with ibrutinib. The CDR3 region is CASSIATITEAFF. In DNA form, the CDR3 reads TGTGCCAGTAGTATAGCGACAATCACTGAAGCTTTCTTT.